This TCR beta chain was identified in a study of shared clonotypes between healthy human individuals. Broader study findings: Naive subsets typically showed greater estimated richness than memory subsets.

Method: immunoSEQ multiplex PCR; TCRdb's copy keeps in-frame clones and lacks some. The sample contains some 2,500,000 clones, 80% to 95% of which appear only once. CDR1 SNHLY and CDR2 FYNNEI come from the germline V gene. V gave up 4 bases and J gave up 6 bases, with 4 bases separating them. There are 11 residues in the CDR3. About this clone itself: Antigen unknown. Other DNA sequences in the sample encode the same CDR3.

The study drew all its donors from Caucasian adults living in Nashville, Tennessee. The chain has TRBV2 and TRBJ1-3, with D unclear. This TCR came from a young man in good health. Some clones in this sample may be carry-over from other donors' samples. The sample was naive CD4+ T cells from PBMCs. Stated subset: CD45RA+ positively selected. The DNA for the CDR3 is TGTGCCAGCAGTGTACTAAACACCATATATTTT. This codes for CASSVLNTIYF.